The next 32 T cell receptor beta chains were all read from a single sample in a study of blood T cells in healthy people across ages. Primers used in a second PCR of roughly 7 to 11 cycles were a sample-barcoded 5' primer and a J-beta primer mix. MiXCR, run by TCRdb on the 5' RACE reads, gives a single entry per CDR3 protein. The data hold about 800,000 distinct CDR3 sequences, with around 50% observed a single time. The material sequenced was blood. All receptors come from a man aged 80 or over in good health.

V usage is TRBV6-2 or TRBV6-3 and J usage is TRBJ2-5; 8 bases map to TRBD1. The CDR3 contains 13 residues. V gave up 7 bases and J gave up 5 bases; unmatched junction bases: 6. The germline V gene has CDR1 MNHEY and CDR2 SVGEGT. The CDR3 region has the DNA TGTGCCAGCAATCCAGGGGGCTGGGAGACCCAGTACTTC. Its protein is CASNPGGWETQYF.

This clonotype was recorded once. The rearrangement links TRBV27 to TRBJ1-1, with 7 bases matching TRBD1. CDR3 length: 17 amino acids. Germline CDR1 reads MNHEY; CDR2 reads SMNVEV (reference sequence). V shed 7 bases, J shed 3 bases, and the junction held 17 bases outside the gene matches. This CDR3 reads CASTSRGRGISDTEAFF. The CDR3 DNA reads as TGTGCCAGCACGAGCAGGGGCAGGGGGATTTCGGACACTGAAGCTTTCTTT.

The chain carries TRBV2 and TRBJ1-4; D is perhaps TRBD1 (6 bases). V shed 4 bases and J shed 1 base, with 10 bases lying between them. CDR3 length equals 15 residues. Germline-derived CDR1 and CDR2 are SNHLY and FYNNEI. CDR3 sequence reads: CASSGSDRTNEKLFF. For the CDR3, the DNA is TGTGCCAGCAGTGGGTCGGACAGAACTAATGAAAAACTGTTTTTT.

In this sample, this clonotype turned up many times. V is TRBV21-1 and J is TRBJ2-1; the table's D call, TRBD2, has no DNA check behind it. TRBV21-1 represents a pseudogene. This CDR3 spans 16 amino acids. CDR3 DNA: TGTGCCAGCAGCATAAACCGGGCGGGAGAAGTCAATGAGCAGTTCTTC. It specifies CASSINRAGEVNEQFF.

This clonotype has a handful of counts. The chain combines TRBV7-2 with TRBJ2-3; D gene uncertain. Trimming stripped 0 bases from V and 0 bases from J, with 10 bases between. The V gene's germline CDR1 is SGHTA and CDR2 FQGNSA. The CDR3 sequence is 16 residues long. The CDR3 DNA sequence: TGTGCCAGCAGCTTAGCGGCTGAAACTAGCACAGATACGCAGTATTTT. Amino acid sequence: CASSLAAETSTDTQYF.

This clonotype turned up a few times. At one of its ends the junction is not consistent with the germline gene, which may arise from a read error. The chain recombines TRBV5-6 with TRBJ2-3; D not resolved. Germline V gene lookup returns CDR1 SGHDT and CDR2 YYEEEE. This CDR3 is 13 amino acids long. The CDR3 DNA sequence: TGTGCCAGCAGCACCACATTAGCAGAAACGCAGTATTTT. Translation: CASSTTLAETQYF.

The V and J genes are TRBV10-3 and TRBJ2-4; no reliable D call. V lost 0 bases and J lost 13, with 16 bases in between. Germline V gene sequence: CDR1 ENHRY, CDR2 SYGVKD. The CDR3 length is 14 residues. CDR3 in DNA: TGTGCCATCAGTGAGTCTCCAGGAAGGTACGGGCAGTACTTC. This codes for CAISESPGRYGQYF.

The V gene is TRBV11-3, the J gene TRBJ1-2; D unclear. The CDR3 consists of 15 residues. The germline V gene has CDR1 SGHNT and CDR2 YENEEA. Trimming cost V 0 bases and J 7 bases, with 15 bases left between them. CDR3 in amino acids: CASSLDATGRVGYTF. The CDR3 DNA sequence: TGTGCCAGCAGCTTAGATGCCACCGGGCGGGTTGGCTACACCTTC.

This clonotype was picked up a small number of times. The chain joins TRBV20-1 to TRBJ2-1, with 9 bases matching TRBD1. Germline V lookup: CDR1 DFQATT, CDR2 SNEGSKA (reference sequence). The CDR3 spans 16 residues. With 1 base clipped from V and 3 bases from J, the junction kept 7 bases outside the gene matches. CDR3 region: CSARAGDRVYYNEQFF. CDR3 bases: TGCAGTGCTAGAGCCGGGGACAGGGTGTACTACAATGAGCAGTTCTTC.

Comment on this clonotype: Sequence at one end of the junction differs from germline and may be a read error. The chain employs TRBV12-3 or TRBV12-4 and TRBJ2-1; TRBD2 aligns across 11 bases. The CDR3 extends over 16 amino acids. The CDR3, as DNA: TGTGCCAGCAGCCGAGGGACTAGCGGTTCCTACAATGAGCGGTTCTTC. It specifies CASSRGTSGSYNERFF.

This clonotype was seen more than once but under ten times. The genes are TRBV9 and TRBJ2-1; D might be TRBD2 (5 bases). Germline V gene lookup returns CDR1 SGDLS and CDR2 YYNGEE. Trimming pared 1 base from V and 2 bases from J, leaving 22 bases between. This CDR3 has 19 amino acids. The CDR3: CASSVSSDDYGRAYNEQFF. CDR3 DNA sequence: TGTGCCAGCAGCGTATCCTCGGATGACTATGGAAGGGCCTACAATGAGCAGTTCTTC.

For this clonotype: This clone may be a read error of a much larger clone one base away. The genes are TRBV20-1 and TRBJ2-5; possibly TRBD2 for D (5 bases). The CDR3 sequence is 14 residues long. Germline V gives CDR1 DFQATT, CDR2 SNEGSKA (reference sequence). The V end was cut by 6 bases, the J end by 2 bases, with 16 bases between. For the CDR3, the DNA is TGCAGTGCCACAGACGGGGATGGGCAAGAGACCCAGTACTTC. Translation gives CSATDGDGQETQYF.

V is TRBV28 and J is TRBJ2-7; 8 bases are shared with TRBD1. CDR1 is MDHEN and CDR2 is SYDVKM in the germline V gene. The trim removed 0 bases at V and 6 bases at J, leaving 4 bases unmatched. This CDR3 is 14 amino acids long. CDR3 in DNA: TGTGCCAGCAGTTTATGGCAGGGGGCATTCGAGCAGTACTTC. It codes for CASSLWQGAFEQYF.

J is TRBJ2-7 and V is TRBV5-1; tentatively, D is TRBD1 or TRBD2 (5 bases each). In germline, CDR1 is SGHRS, CDR2 YFSETQ. The CDR3 has 14 residues. V was shortened by 0 bases and J by 6 bases, with 13 bases between the two germline ends. The CDR3 loop is CASSLEDPGGEQYF. The CDR3 nucleotides read TGCGCCAGCAGCTTGGAAGACCCTGGGGGCGAGCAGTACTTC. The full variable domain, in which reference TRBV5-1 and TRBJ2-7 provide the parts outside the CDR3, is KAGVTQTPRYLIKTRGQQVTLSCSPISGHRSVSWYQQTPGQGLQFLFEYFSETQRNKGNFPGRFSGRQFSNSRSEMNVSTLELGDSALYLCASSLEDPGGEQYFGPGTRLTVT.

V usage is TRBV6-5 and J usage is TRBJ1-2, with D perhaps TRBD1 (6 bases). This CDR3 spans 14 amino acids. Germline assignment: CDR1 MNHEY and CDR2 SVGAGI. Trimming shortened V by 3 bases and J by 3 bases, and 11 bases separated the two germline ends. The CDR3 loop reads CASSYTGGDYGYTF. CDR3 DNA: TGTGCCAGCAGTTATACCGGGGGCGACTATGGCTACACCTTC.

The chain couples TRBV18 to TRBJ1-5, with D perhaps matching TRBD1 (6 bases). CDR3 length: 15 amino acids. Trimming removed 1 base at V and 3 bases at J, with 10 bases between. From germline, CDR1 is KGHSH and CDR2 LQKENI. The CDR3 nucleotides are TGTGCCAGCTCACCACGGCAGGGGCTCAATCAGCCCCAGCATTTT. Translated, it gives CASSPRQGLNQPQHF.

This clonotype was found many times. The chain is built from TRBV29-1 and TRBJ1-1; the D gene is possibly TRBD1 (6 bases). From germline, CDR1 is SQVTM and CDR2 ANQGSEA. The CDR3 is made up of 12 amino acids. The germline V and J ends were trimmed by 7 bases and 1 base, with 10 bases remaining between them. This chain's CDR3 is CSAVTGNTEAFF. The DNA of the CDR3 is TGCAGCGCTGTGACAGGGAACACTGAAGCTTTCTTT. Together with reference TRBV29-1 and TRBJ1-1, the CDR3 gives the full variable domain: SAVISQKPSRDICQRGTSLTIQCQVDSQVTMMFWYRQQPGQSLTLIATANQGSEATYESGFVIDKFPISRPNLTFSTLTVSNMSPEDSSIYLCSAVTGNTEAFFGQGTRLTVV.

The rearrangement joins TRBV7-2 to TRBJ2-6, with TRBD1 matching over 7 bases. Germline values: CDR1 SGHTA, CDR2 FQGNSA. This CDR3 is 18 amino acids long. With 5 bases clipped from V and 1 base from J, the junction kept 11 bases outside the gene matches. This CDR3 reads CASSLSTGIGSGANVLTF. For the CDR3, the DNA is TGTGCCAGCAGCCTCTCGACAGGGATAGGGTCTGGGGCCAACGTCCTGACTTTC.

This chain uses TRBV4-3 with TRBJ2-1; 11 nucleotides agree with TRBD2. The CDR3 contains 15 residues. Per the germline V gene, CDR1 is LGHNA and CDR2 is YSLEER. The ends lost 6 bases at V and 7 bases at J; junction bases unmatched: 8. The CDR3 loop is CASRRNSGRANEQFF. CDR3 nucleotides: TGCGCCAGCAGGCGTAATAGCGGGAGGGCAAATGAGCAGTTCTTC.

A few counts support this clonotype. The genes are TRBV15 and TRBJ1-2; no reliable D call. The V end was cut by 8 bases, the J end by 2 bases, with 9 bases between. The germline CDR1 and CDR2 sequences are LNHNV and YYDKDF (reference sequence). CDR3 length equals 12 residues. CDR3 nucleotides: TGTGCCACCTCCCGATTCAACTATGGCTACACCTTC. It encodes CATSRFNYGYTF.

This clonotype was seen ten or more times. The chain joins TRBV7-9 to TRBJ2-7; the D is unclear. CDR1 and CDR2 (germline): SEHNR, FQNEAQ (reference sequence). The CDR3 spans 12 residues. V gave up 3 bases and J gave up 2 bases, with 5 bases separating them. This chain's CDR3 is CASSFSPYEQYF. The CDR3, as DNA: TGTGCCAGCAGCTTTAGTCCCTACGAGCAGTACTTC.

This chain joins TRBV6-6 and TRBJ2-5, with a weak D call TRBD1 (6 bases). This CDR3 is built from 15 residues. The germline V and J ends were trimmed by 10 bases and 4 bases, with 22 bases remaining between them. Per germline, CDR1 MNHNY and CDR2 SVGAGI (reference sequence). CDR3 DNA: TGTGCCAACCGAACTCGGACCGAGACAGGAGAGACCCAGTACTTC. Its protein product is CANRTRTETGETQYF.

This clonotype was recorded a few times. This rearrangement joins TRBV27 to TRBJ2-1; TRBD2 aligns across 9 bases. CDR1 and CDR2 (germline): MNHEY, SMNVEV (reference sequence). Germline trimming cut 5 bases from V and 7 bases from J; bases unmatched to any gene: 9. The CDR3 spans 15 residues. The CDR3 nucleotides read TGTGCCAGCAGTCCAACCTTAGCGGGAGTGAATGAGCAGTTCTTC. This codes for CASSPTLAGVNEQFF.

This clonotype was detected a few times. The CDR3, as DNA: TGTGCCAGCAGCTTAGCTCCGGGACACACCTACGAGCAGTACTTC. This translates into CASSLAPGHTYEQYF. This chain connects TRBV7-2 to TRBJ2-7, with D maybe TRBD1 (6 bases). Germline loops: CDR1 SGHTA, CDR2 FQGNSA. V was pared by 0 bases and J by 2 bases, with 11 bases between. CDR3 length: 15 amino acids.

At least ten counts were recorded for this clonotype. The chain uses TRBV20-1 and TRBJ2-1; 13 bases map to TRBD2. This CDR3 is built from 15 residues. Trimming at V came to 5 bases and at J to 4 bases, leaving 5 bases not matched to a gene. Germline V gives CDR1 DFQATT, CDR2 SNEGSKA (reference sequence). CDR3 in DNA: TGCAGTGCTCCTACTAGCGGGAGGGGGTACAATGAGCAGTTCTTC. The encoded protein is CSAPTSGRGYNEQFF.

There are a few counts of this clonotype. V is TRBV20-1 and J is TRBJ1-5; no clear D. This CDR3 has 15 residues. Trimming removed 6 bases from V and 0 bases from J, with 15 bases in between. Germline CDR1 DFQATT, CDR2 SNEGSKA (reference sequence). CDR3 region: CSAPPSLDSNQPQHF. The CDR3 DNA sequence: TGCAGTGCGCCTCCATCGCTGGATAGCAATCAGCCCCAGCATTTT.

Notes on this clonotype: A much more abundant neighbour one base away suggests this may be a read error. The chain combines TRBV11-1 with TRBJ2-5; D remains unclear. Trimming took off 3 bases at V and 11 bases at J, with 16 bases between the two ends. Germline assignment: CDR1 SGHAT and CDR2 FQDESV (reference sequence). The CDR3 length is 13 residues. CDR3 nucleotides: TGTGCCAGCAGCTTGATGATGAATGGTGAGCAGTACTTC. Protein: CASSLMMNGEQYF.

The rearrangement links TRBV27 to TRBJ2-7, with unresolved D. The V end lost 0 bases, the J end lost 0 bases, and 6 bases lay between the germline ends. This CDR3 is built from 14 residues. The germline V gene encodes CDR1 MNHEY and CDR2 SMNVEV (reference sequence). CDR3 in amino acids: CASSLSTRSYEQYF. The CDR3 DNA reads as TGTGCCAGCAGTTTATCTACACGCTCCTACGAGCAGTACTTC.

This clonotype has just a few counts. J is TRBJ2-5 and V is TRBV7-9; the D is unclear. CDR1 is SEHNR, CDR2 FQNEAQ, per germline (reference sequence). The CDR3 has 14 residues. The V and J ends lost 4 bases and 1 base respectively, with 10 bases between them. Here the CDR3 reads CASSWGSGQETQYF. In DNA, the CDR3 is TGTGCCAGCAGCTGGGGTAGTGGCCAAGAGACCCAGTACTTC.

The CDR3 DNA reads as TGTGCCAGTTCTAGACGGGGAGATGGTACCCAGCATTTT. It encodes CASSRRGDGTQHF. This chain uses TRBV19 with TRBJ1-5; no clear D gene. CDR3 length: 13 amino acids. V was shortened by 8 bases and J by 11 bases, with 19 bases between the two germline ends. Germline V lookup: CDR1 LNHDA, CDR2 SQIVND (reference sequence).

The chain links TRBV2 to TRBJ2-5; 9 bases line up with TRBD1. The end of the DNA aligns better with TRBJ2-7, so the J call may be wrong. CDR1 and CDR2 from the germline V gene are SNHLY and FYNNEI. This CDR3 contains 15 residues. CDR3 in DNA: TGTGCCAGCAGTGAATTTACAGGGGGCGATGACGAGCAGTACTTC. Protein product: CASSEFTGGDDEQYF.

This sequence joins TRBV7-8 and TRBJ2-7; a weak D match, TRBD1 (6 bases). This CDR3 region has 18 residues. Between the trimmed V and J ends, which lost 0 bases and 3 bases, there was a span of 21 bases. Looked up from germline, CDR1 is SGHVS and CDR2 is FQNEAQ. Here the CDR3 DNA reads TGTGCCAGCAGCTTAGCTAGGTATTACCGGGACACCAACTACGAGCAGTACTTC. Its protein product is CASSLARYYRDTNYEQYF.